Listed here are 26 T cell receptor beta chains from one sample, sequenced in a study of somatic mutations in cytotoxic T cells in rheumatoid arthritis. Sequenced by immunoSEQ multiplex PCR; TCRdb stores in-frame clones only, minus some. The sample consists of 11,000 or so clones, less than 85% of them appearing once. Sequencing used CD8+ T cells sorted from blood. Receptors were obtained from a woman between 40 and 55 years old in good health.

This clone was seen only a few times. This chain connects TRBV4-3 to TRBJ2-1; 10 nucleotides line up with TRBD2. The CDR3 is made up of 15 amino acids. J was trimmed by 7 bases and V by 1 base; bases with no gene match: 4. CDR1 is LGHNA and CDR2 is YSLEER in the germline V gene. The CDR3 bases are TGCGCCAGCAGCCAAGCCCTAGCGGGAGTTAATGAGCAGTTCTTC. Its protein product is CASSQALAGVNEQFF.

The rearrangement links TRBV6-5 to TRBJ1-1, with 8 bases that match TRBD1. J gave up 2 bases and V 0 bases, and 2 bases lay outside the gene matches. Germline V gene data show CDR1 as MNHEY and CDR2 as SVGAGI. CDR3 size: 15 residues. CDR3 in DNA: TGTGCCAGCAGTTACTCTCCAGGGGGCAACACTGAAGCTTTCTTT. It translates to CASSYSPGGNTEAFF.

The chain couples TRBV4-3 to TRBJ2-2; weak D call: TRBD2 (5 bases). Germline assignment: CDR1 LGHNA and CDR2 YSLEER. Trimming pared 3 bases from V and 3 bases from J, leaving 8 bases between. This CDR3 has 14 amino acids. The CDR3 region has the DNA TGCGCCAGCAGCCAGTCCGGGGACACCGGGGAGCTGTTTTTT. Translating gives CASSQSGDTGELFF.

V gene TRBV7-9 combines with J gene TRBJ2-1; D is undetermined. The CDR3 sequence is 16 residues long. V dropped 1 base and J dropped 4 bases, with 14 bases sitting between them. Germline lookup yields CDR1 SEHNR and CDR2 FQNEAQ (reference sequence). CDR3 sequence (DNA): TGTGCCAGCAGCTTAGAGGAACACCCGCTGTACAATGAGCAGTTCTTC. It yields the protein CASSLEEHPLYNEQFF. Variable domain in full (rest from reference TRBV7-9 and TRBJ2-1): DTGVSQNPRHKITKRGQNVTFRCDPISEHNRLYWYRQTLGQGPEFLTYFQNEAQLEKSRLLSDRFSAERPKGSFSTLEIQRTEQGDSAMYLCASSLEEHPLYNEQFFGPGTRLTVL.

The J gene is TRBJ1-1, the V gene TRBV6-6, with D perhaps TRBD1 (5 bases). The germline V gene has CDR1 MNHNY and CDR2 SVGAGI (reference sequence). This CDR3 is built from 13 residues. With 0 bases removed from V and 10 bases from J, the gap between germline ends came to 12 bases. Written as DNA, the CDR3 is TGTGCCAGCAGTTACTCGAACTCCGGGGGAGCTTTCTTT. This translates into CASSYSNSGGAFF.

The genes are TRBV11-2 and TRBJ2-7; 7 bases fit TRBD2. Per the germline V gene, CDR1 is SGHAT and CDR2 is FQNNGV. CDR3 length: 19 residues. V was clipped by 0 bases and J by 5 bases; unmatched bases: 19. CDR3 sequence reads: CASSLDLGRPTWVLDEQYF. DNA for the CDR3: TGTGCCAGCAGCTTAGATCTCGGGAGGCCGACTTGGGTTTTGGACGAGCAGTACTTC.

J is TRBJ2-1 and V is TRBV27, with 8 bases aligning to TRBD1. Trimming at V came to 7 bases and at J to 9 bases, leaving 8 bases not matched to a gene. Germline V gives CDR1 MNHEY, CDR2 SMNVEV (reference sequence). This CDR3 region has 13 residues. The CDR3 sequence is CASKVGQGGEQFF. The CDR3 bases are TGTGCCAGCAAGGTTGGACAGGGAGGTGAGCAGTTCTTC.

The V gene is TRBV19, the J gene TRBJ1-5, with a weak D call TRBD1 (6 bases). The CDR3 loop spans 13 amino acids. V lost 6 bases to trimming and J lost 9 bases, with 15 bases between them. Germline loops: CDR1 LNHDA, CDR2 SQIVND (reference sequence). CDR3 sequence: CASRSSGDPPQHF. The DNA of the CDR3 is TGTGCCAGTAGAAGCTCAGGGGATCCGCCCCAGCATTTT. Using reference TRBV19 and TRBJ1-5 for the parts outside the CDR3, the full variable domain is DGGITQSPKYLFRKEGQNVTLSCEQNLNHDAMYWYRQDPGQGLRLIYYSQIVNDFQKGDIAEGYSVSREKKESFPLTVTSAQKNPTAFYLCASRSSGDPPQHFGDGTRLSIL.

This clone was observed a handful of times. The V call is TRBV7-9, the J call TRBJ1-3; TRBD1 aligns across 7 bases. V was pared by 4 bases and J by 2 bases, with 8 bases of the junction left unmatched. Germline lookup yields CDR1 SEHNR and CDR2 FQNEAQ (reference sequence). This CDR3 is built from 16 residues. The chain's CDR3 is CASSSPGGVAGNTIYF. Written as DNA, the CDR3 is TGTGCCAGCAGCTCTCCAGGGGGTGTAGCTGGAAACACCATATATTTT.

By share, this clone ranks as large (0.1 to 1%). The V and J genes are TRBV19 and TRBJ1-1, with a possible D match to TRBD1 (5 bases). Trimming took 5 bases from V and 6 from J, leaving 19 bases between them. The germline CDR1 and CDR2 sequences are LNHDA and SQIVND (reference sequence). This CDR3 spans 15 amino acids. The chain's CDR3 is CASSPLGEGRAEAFF. CDR3 DNA: TGTGCCAGTAGTCCCTTGGGGGAGGGTAGGGCTGAAGCTTTCTTT. Variable domain in full (rest from reference TRBV19 and TRBJ1-1): DGGITQSPKYLFRKEGQNVTLSCEQNLNHDAMYWYRQDPGQGLRLIYYSQIVNDFQKGDIAEGYSVSREKKESFPLTVTSAQKNPTAFYLCASSPLGEGRAEAFFGQGTRLTVV.

The V and J genes are TRBV9 and TRBJ2-1; perhaps TRBD2 as D (6 bases). Germline V gene sequence: CDR1 SGDLS, CDR2 YYNGEE. The CDR3 consists of 15 residues. V shed 5 bases and J shed 2 bases, with 14 bases lying between them. The CDR3 DNA reads as TGTGCCAGCAGGGGGGGTACGGCTCCCTACAATGAGCAGTTCTTC. This encodes CASRGGTAPYNEQFF.

J is TRBJ1-1 and V is TRBV6-6; TRBD1 matches at 7 bases. This CDR3 is 13 amino acids long. Trimming removed 7 bases from V and 4 bases from J; junction bases left unmatched: 6. Looked up from germline, CDR1 is MNHNY and CDR2 is SVGAGI (reference sequence). Here the CDR3 DNA reads TGTGCCAGCATAGGGGACAGTTTCACTGAAGCTTTCTTT. Its protein product is CASIGDSFTEAFF.

This clone occurred a few times. The V gene is TRBV2, the J gene TRBJ1-2; possibly TRBD1 for D (5 bases). The CDR3 covers 14 residues. Trimming stripped 3 bases from V and 2 bases from J, with 10 bases between. Germline values: CDR1 SNHLY, CDR2 FYNNEI. This CDR3 is CASSDAGENYGYTF. The CDR3 DNA is TGTGCCAGCAGTGACGCGGGGGAGAACTATGGCTACACCTTC.

The V and J genes are TRBV5-4 and TRBJ1-4; D unclear. Looked up from germline, CDR1 is SGHNT and CDR2 is YYREEE (reference sequence). V was clipped by 7 bases and J by 6 bases, with 13 bases between them. The CDR3 is 13 amino acids. The CDR3 DNA follows: TGTGCCAGCGGAGGAGATGGAGATGAAAAACTGTTTTTT. This gives the protein CASGGDGDEKLFF.

This sequence joins TRBV7-8 and TRBJ2-2; no clear D gene. The CDR3 is made up of 15 amino acids. Trimming removed 5 bases from V and 1 base from J, with 11 bases in between. Germline CDR1 SGHVS, CDR2 FQNEAQ. The CDR3 reads CASSPNPGNTGELFF. CDR3 coding DNA: TGTGCCAGCAGCCCCAACCCAGGGAACACCGGGGAGCTGTTTTTT.

V and J are TRBV6-6 and TRBJ1-2, with 7 positions matching TRBD1. Unmatched junction bases numbered 9, after V lost 4 bases and J lost 10 bases. Germline CDR1 MNHNY, CDR2 SVGAGI (reference sequence). The CDR3 is 13 amino acids. The CDR3 DNA reads as TGTGCCAGCAGTTCCTCCGGGACAGTTGACTACACCTTC. It translates to CASSSSGTVDYTF.

This clone has just one count. The chain employs TRBV28 and TRBJ2-4; D call uncertain. Germline lookup yields CDR1 MDHEN and CDR2 SYDVKM. The CDR3 spans 15 residues. The V end was cut by 3 bases, the J end by 0 bases, with 9 bases between. CDR3 DNA: TGTGCCAGCAGTTTGCTGCGGTTAGCCAAAAACATTCAGTACTTC. This codes for CASSLLRLAKNIQYF.

This clone appeared a few times. V usage is TRBV7-2 and J usage is TRBJ1-1; no reliable D call. This CDR3 is 14 amino acids long. CDR1 and CDR2 (germline): SGHTA, FQGNSA. The V and J ends lost 5 bases and 6 bases respectively, with 16 bases between them. The DNA for the CDR3 is TGTGCCAGCAGCCCGGGCCCTTACATCCCTGAAGCTTTCTTT. It translates to CASSPGPYIPEAFF.

V and J are TRBV4-3 and TRBJ2-3; unclear D gene. The CDR3 extends over 15 amino acids. The ends were cut back, 2 bases at V and 1 base at J, with 10 bases in the middle. Germline assignment: CDR1 LGHNA and CDR2 YSLEER. The CDR3 protein is CASSQSSPRTDTQYF. In DNA form, the CDR3 reads TGCGCCAGCAGCCAAAGTAGCCCTCGCACAGATACGCAGTATTTT.

The chain has TRBV5-6 and TRBJ2-7; 11 positions match TRBD2. CDR1 is SGHDT and CDR2 is YYEEEE in the germline V gene. With V trimmed by 0 bases and J by 4 bases, 3 bases remained unmatched. This CDR3 region has 15 residues. CDR3 amino acids: CASSLGLAGIYEQYF. CDR3 in DNA: TGTGCCAGCAGCTTGGGACTAGCGGGAATTTACGAGCAGTACTTC.

This clone was seen once. The chain carries TRBV29-1 and TRBJ2-7; D possibly corresponds to TRBD1 (6 bases). Germline CDR1 is SQVTM and CDR2 is ANQGSEA. This CDR3 spans 12 amino acids. V lost 6 bases and J 0 bases, leaving 9 bases between the germline ends. DNA for the CDR3: TGCAGCGTCGGGGACAACTCCTACGAGCAGTACGTC. It specifies CSVGDNSYEQYV.

In this sample, this clone turned up once. The J gene is TRBJ1-1, the V gene TRBV13, with D possibly TRBD1 on 5 matching bases. CDR1 and CDR2 (germline): PRHDT, FYEKMQ (reference sequence). This CDR3 is built from 14 residues. Deletions cut 4 bases from V and 2 bases from J, with 11 bases between. The CDR3 sequence: CASSSRQSNTEAFF. The CDR3 coding sequence is TGTGCCAGCAGCTCCAGACAGTCCAACACTGAAGCTTTCTTT.

This clone has only one observation. The CDR3 DNA sequence: TGTGCCAGCAGCGTAGTGGTGGGGGGGTACAATGAGCAGTTCTTC. It codes for CASSVVVGGYNEQFF. This chain uses TRBV9 with TRBJ2-1, with 7 bases lining up with TRBD2. The CDR3 loop spans 15 amino acids. J gave up 4 bases and V 0 bases, and 4 bases lay outside the gene matches. Germline V gene sequence: CDR1 SGDLS, CDR2 YYNGEE. The full variable domain, rest sourced from reference TRBV9 and TRBJ2-1, is DSGVTQTPKHLITATGQRVTLRCSPRSGDLSVYWYQQSLDQGLQFLIQYYNGEERAKGNILERFSAQQFPDLHSELNLSSLELGDSALYFCASSVVVGGYNEQFFGPGTRLTVL.

This clone was recorded a few times. V usage is TRBV9 and J usage is TRBJ1-1, with D hard to call. Germline V gives CDR1 SGDLS, CDR2 YYNGEE. CDR3 length: 13 amino acids. The V and J ends lost 1 base and 8 bases respectively, with 12 bases between them. CDR3: CASSVISTPEAFF. The CDR3 bases are TGTGCCAGCAGCGTAATATCTACCCCCGAAGCTTTCTTT.

The chain joins TRBV9 to TRBJ1-2, with D perhaps TRBD1 (5 bases). Germline-derived CDR1 and CDR2 are SGDLS and YYNGEE. The CDR3 is made up of 15 amino acids. Trimming cost V 0 bases and J 0 bases, with 9 bases left between them. The DNA of the CDR3 is TGTGCCAGCAGCGTAGCCCTGACAGCTAACTATGGCTACACCTTC. It specifies CASSVALTANYGYTF.

This clone has a handful of counts. The chain links TRBV5-5 to TRBJ1-2; 7 nucleotides align to TRBD1. The CDR3 runs to 15 residues. V shed 4 bases and J 5 bases; nucleotides not matched to a gene: 11. The germline gives CDR1 SGHKS, CDR2 YYEKEE (reference sequence). The CDR3 loop is CASSPGNRGDYGYTF. CDR3 in DNA: TGTGCCAGCAGCCCGGGGAACAGGGGCGATTATGGCTACACCTTC.